This record covers a single T cell receptor beta chain. Its antigen is not identified. The data are from a study of CXCR3-negative and CXCR3-positive naive CD8 T cells. Findings and caveats of the study: TRBV-TRBJ usage matched between naive CXCR3-negative and CXCR3-positive cells but not between memory cells. CXCR3-positive naive cells had TRB CDR3s that were more hydrophobic than CXCR3-negative naive cells had. Much lower diversity was found in memory CD8+ cells, while both naive subsets had comparably high diversity.

The CDR3 runs to 19 residues. Germline loops: CDR1 SEHNR, CDR2 FQNEAQ (reference sequence). With UMI labels, 5' RACE was used to prepare the TRB cDNA libraries. Following a re-call of the 5' RACE reads, TCRdb has one entry per CDR3 protein and lacks DNA. Recorded here are tens of thousands of distinct CDR3 sequences; the top ten clones represent about 1.6%. The specimen was naive CXCR3- CD8+ T cells from blood. The subset is: CD45RO-CCR7+CD27+CD95- naive CD8+ T cells lacking CXCR3 (TNR3-). The source of this sequence is a human donor in good health. Some clones in this sample may be carry-over from other donors' samples. V gene TRBV7-9 combines with J gene TRBJ1-1; as DNA is missing, the TRBD1 call by TCRdb cannot be tested. The CDR3 region is CASSLPPMGAGGMNTEAFF.